The 32 T cell receptor beta chains given below trace back to one sample, sequenced in a study of tumor-infiltrating lymphocytes in primary liver carcinoma. Reverse transcription of roughly 470 ng total RNA with a constant-region primer produced TCR beta cDNA. Three nested multiplex PCR rounds, a slightly modified ARM-PCR method, built the TCR beta libraries. It was with TRBV1-TRBV30 forward primers and a C-beta reverse primer that the first two PCR rounds were run, at about 10 cycles each. TCRdb re-derived calls from the multiplex PCR reads in MiXCR, one entry per CDR3 protein. This repertoire shows around 330,000 distinct CDR3 sequences, around three fifths found once; its top ten account for over 15%. Blood RNA came from unsorted whole blood; germline DNA was also extracted. The sample comprised peripheral blood. All receptors come from a woman in her twenties or thirties with primary liver carcinoma and hepatitis B virus infection.

This clonotype was seen at least ten times. This rearrangement joins TRBV6-2 or TRBV6-3 to TRBJ2-1; 13 nucleotides match TRBD2. There are 15 residues in the CDR3. V lost 2 bases to trimming and J lost 12 bases; unmatched junction nucleotides: 7. Germline CDR1 reads MNHEY; CDR2 reads SVGEGT. CDR3 in DNA: TGTGCCAGCAGTTACCCCCGGACTAGCGGGAGATCGCAGTTCTTC. Translated, it gives CASSYPRTSGRSQFF.

This clonotype was seen once. At one of its ends the junction is not consistent with the germline gene, which may arise from a read error. J is TRBJ1-6 and V is TRBV11-3; TRBD1 might be the D (6 bases). The length of the CDR3 is 16 residues. Germline CDR1 is SGHNT and CDR2 is YENEEA. The CDR3 loop is CTSSFSGGVGNSSLHF. The CDR3 bases are TGTACCAGCAGCTTCTCCGGGGGCGTGGGTAATTCATCCCTCCACTTT. Based on the CDR3 plus reference TRBV11-3 and TRBJ1-6, the full variable domain is EAGVVQSPRYKIIEKKQPVAFWCNPISGHNTLYWYLQNLGQGPELLIRYENEEAVDDSQLPKDRFSAERLKGVDSTLKIQPAELGDSAVYLCTSSFSGGVGNSSLHFGNGTRLTVT.

Details on this clonotype: Germline and junction disagree at one end, which may indicate a read error. V and J are TRBV29-1 and TRBJ1-1; possible D gene TRBD1, 5 bases. Germline CDR1 and CDR2: SQVTM and ANQGSEA. There are 14 residues in the CDR3. The CDR3 region has the DNA TGCAGCCTTGCAGGGAATAGGATGAACACTGAAGCTTCCTTT. Translated: CSLAGNRMNTEASF. Complete variable domain (other parts from reference TRBV29-1 and TRBJ1-1): SAVISQKPSRDICQRGTSLTIQCQVDSQVTMMFWYRQQPGQSLTLIATANQGSEATYESGFVIDKFPISRPNLTFSTLTVSNMSPEDSSIYLCSLAGNRMNTEASFGQGTRLTVV.

The gene calls are TRBV6-9 and TRBJ2-6; 7 positions match TRBD1. The CDR3 length is 21 residues. The germline V gene has CDR1 MNHGY and CDR2 SVAAGI. Trimming removed 5 bases from V and 0 bases from J; junction bases left unmatched: 19. The CDR3 nucleotides read TGTGCCAGCAGTCCTCCCTCCGACAGGGTAATTATATACTCTGGGGCCAACGTCCTGACTTTC. Amino acid sequence: CASSPPSDRVIIYSGANVLTF.

Turning to this clonotype: This CDR3 is missing its conserved last phenylalanine or tryptophan, likely due to a read error. The DNA is omitted, as the CDR3 cannot be located on it reliably, and the CDR3 follows TCRdb's listing. The chain combines TRBV12-3 or TRBV12-4 with TRBJ2-4; the D call in the table, TRBD1, was not verified against the DNA. The CDR3 extends over 14 residues, inclusive of both ends. CDR3 in amino acids: CASSFWDRANIQHL.

The chain has TRBV7-8 and TRBJ1-1; D uncertain. This CDR3 has 13 amino acids. Trimming stripped 4 bases from V and 4 bases from J, with 10 bases between. Germline V gene data show CDR1 as SGHVS and CDR2 as FQNEAQ. The CDR3 here is CASSSSTGTEAFF. The CDR3, as DNA: TGTGCCAGCAGCTCATCGACTGGCACTGAAGCTTTCTTT.

Many counts were recorded for this clonotype. This rearrangement joins TRBV12-3 or TRBV12-4 to TRBJ2-7; D is perhaps TRBD1 or TRBD2 (7 bases each). Trimming removed 6 bases from V and 1 base from J, with 16 bases in between. The CDR3 runs 15 residues. The CDR3 sequence is CASSAPGGGSYEQYF. CDR3 DNA sequence: TGTGCCAGCAGCGCCCCAGGGGGAGGGTCCTACGAGCAGTACTTC.

Comment on this clonotype: The junction does not match germline at one end; this may be a read error. CDR3 loop: CVSSSRTSGSIYEQYF. In DNA form, the CDR3 reads TGTGTCAGCAGTTCCCGTACTAGCGGGAGTATCTACGAGCAGTACTTC. The chain employs TRBV6-2 or TRBV6-3 and TRBJ2-7; 11 nucleotides line up with TRBD2. There are 16 residues in the CDR3. CDR1 and CDR2 from the germline V gene are MNHEY and SVGEGT.

Concerning this clonotype: A clone one base away is much larger, so this may be a read error. The chain recombines TRBV12-3 or TRBV12-4 with TRBJ1-2; 7 nucleotides match TRBD1. The CDR3 is 16 residues long. The CDR3 nucleotides read TGTGCCACCAGTTTGGGACAGCCCGGACCTATCTATGGCTACACCTTC. Protein: CATSLGQPGPIYGYTF.

This clonotype was counted at least ten times. This chain links TRBV29-1 with TRBJ2-3, with 13 positions matching TRBD2. Germline lookup yields CDR1 SQVTM and CDR2 ANQGSEA. Trimming removed 0 bases from V and 2 bases from J; junction bases left unmatched: 5. This CDR3 contains 17 residues. The CDR3 nucleotides are TGCAGCGTTGAAGATGCTGGACTAGCGGGAGCCACAGATACGCAGTATTTT. It specifies CSVEDAGLAGATDTQYF.

Points on this clonotype: Possible read error: a much larger clone is one base away. The V call is TRBV29-1, the J call TRBJ1-2, with 11 bases matching TRBD1. With V trimmed by 7 bases and J by 7 bases, 5 bases remained unmatched. From germline, CDR1 is SQVTM and CDR2 ANQGSEA. The CDR3 covers 12 residues. The CDR3 here is CSALGTGGGYTF. In DNA form, the CDR3 reads TGCAGCGCCCTCGGGACAGGGGGTGGCTACACCTTC.

A remark on this clonotype: The missing conserved phenylalanine or tryptophan at the end of this CDR3 makes a read error likely. The rearrangement joins TRBV11-2 to TRBJ2-1, with unresolved D. Germline lookup yields CDR1 SGHAT and CDR2 FQNNGV. The CDR3 sequence is 14 residues long. In nucleotides, the CDR3 is TGTGCCAGCAGCCCGTTGCGCTCCCACAATGAGCAGTTCCTC. Protein product: CASSPLRSHNEQFL.

As for this clonotype: A much larger clone sits a single nucleotide away, making a read error possible. The chain combines TRBV4-3 with TRBJ2-7, with no clear D. Per germline, CDR1 LGHNA and CDR2 YSLEER. Trimming took off 6 bases at V and 6 bases at J, with 18 bases between the two ends. The CDR3 runs to 14 residues. The CDR3 sequence: CASRLSDNFGEQYF. The DNA of the CDR3 is TGCGCCAGCAGACTTAGTGACAATTTCGGCGAGCAGTACTTC.

The chain employs TRBV12-3 or TRBV12-4 and TRBJ1-6; TRBD1 matches at 8 bases. The CDR3 length is 14 residues. V was clipped by 6 bases and J by 9 bases; unmatched bases: 7. DNA of the CDR3: TGTGCCAGCAGACGACAGGGGACGAGTTCACCCCTCCACTTT. This encodes CASRRQGTSSPLHF.

The genes are TRBV14 and TRBJ2-2; D gene ambiguous. The CDR3 contains 14 residues. The V gene's germline CDR1 is SGHDN and CDR2 FVKESK. V was cut by 5 bases and J by 1 base, with 8 bases left in between. This CDR3 is CASSRALNTGELFF. The CDR3 DNA sequence: TGTGCCAGCAGCAGGGCCTTGAACACCGGGGAGCTGTTTTTT.

This clonotype showed up many times. The genes are TRBV12-3 or TRBV12-4 and TRBJ2-2; 7 bases fit TRBD2. CDR3 length: 15 amino acids. J lost 2 bases, V lost 3 bases, and 3 bases had no gene match. The CDR3 sequence is CASSFPAGNTGELFF. Here the CDR3 DNA reads TGTGCCAGCAGTTTCCCAGCGGGAAACACCGGGGAGCTGTTTTTT.

A remark on this clonotype: The junction and the germline gene differ at one end; a read error may be behind it. This chain connects TRBV6-5 to TRBJ1-1; weak D call: TRBD1 (5 bases). This CDR3 has 12 amino acids. Germline values: CDR1 MNHEY, CDR2 SVGAGI. CDR3 protein: CANSSRQKQAFF. CDR3 DNA sequence: TGTGCCAACAGTTCTCGACAGAAACAAGCTTTCTTT.

The chain links TRBV4-3 to TRBJ2-1, with no clear D. CDR1 is LGHNA and CDR2 is YSLEER in the germline V gene. The CDR3 runs 14 residues. The V and J ends lost 0 bases and 4 bases respectively, with 7 bases between them. The CDR3 region is CASSQDEGYNEQFF. In nucleotides, the CDR3 is TGCGCCAGCAGCCAAGACGAAGGTTACAATGAGCAGTTCTTC.

Many counts were recorded for this clonotype. The V and J genes are TRBV6-6 and TRBJ1-1, with D hard to call. CDR3 length: 15 amino acids. The V end lost 0 bases, the J end lost 5 bases, and 13 bases lay between the germline ends. CDR1 is MNHNY and CDR2 is SVGAGI in the germline V gene (reference sequence). CDR3 bases: TGTGCCAGCAGTTACTCCGCCGGTATGAGGACTGAAGCTTTCTTT. Its protein product is CASSYSAGMRTEAFF.

The sample holds a few counts of this clonotype. A much larger clonotype is one base distant, so this may be a read error. The J gene is TRBJ2-7, the V gene TRBV7-9, with 8 nucleotides matching TRBD2. In germline, CDR1 is SEHNR, CDR2 FQNEAQ (reference sequence). The length of the CDR3 is 19 residues. In nucleotides, the CDR3 is TGTGCCTGCAGCTTTGGAACGGGCCGAGCCGGGACTAGGGGCTACGAGCAGTACTTC. It yields the protein CACSFGTGRAGTRGYEQYF.

A remark on this clonotype: A much larger clone lies a single base off, so this may be a read error. The V and J genes are TRBV6-5 and TRBJ2-5; 9 bases map to TRBD2. CDR1 is MNHEY, CDR2 SVGAGI, per germline. The CDR3 is 16 amino acids. The CDR3 loop reads CANSYSPSGTRETQYF. The CDR3 region has the DNA TGTGCCAACAGTTACTCCCCTAGCGGGACTCGGGAGACCCAGTACTTC.

This clonotype showed up just once. This chain connects TRBV11-2 to TRBJ1-3; D is ambiguous. The CDR3 has 16 residues. The V end was cut by 5 bases, the J end by 16 bases, with 30 bases between. The V gene's germline CDR1 is SGHAT and CDR2 FQNNGV. CDR3 amino acids: CASSPPWMGPGNTVYF. The DNA for the CDR3 is TGTGCCAGCAGCCCCCCTTGGATGGGCCCTGGAAACACCGTGTATTTT.

In regard to this clonotype: This may stem from a read error, because a much larger clone lies one nucleotide away. J is TRBJ2-7 and V is TRBV29-1, with unresolved D. The J call may be incorrect, as the DNA end agrees better with TRBJ2-1. The CDR3 covers 10 residues. Looked up from germline, CDR1 is SQVTM and CDR2 is ANQGSEA. The CDR3: CSVDSYEQFF. The CDR3, as DNA: TGCAGCGTTGACAGCTACGAGCAGTTCTTC.

Of note for this clonotype: One junction end disagrees with the germline gene, perhaps due to a read error. V is TRBV4-2 and J is TRBJ2-7; the D is unclear. The CDR3 has 14 amino acids. CDR1 is LGHNA and CDR2 is YNFKEQ in the germline V gene. CDR3 DNA sequence: TGTGTCAGCAGCCAAGATGCCGCCGGCTACGAGCAGTACTTC. It encodes CVSSQDAAGYEQYF.

Concerning this clonotype: This may arise from a read error, as a much more abundant clone is one base away. V gene TRBV4-2 combines with J gene TRBJ1-6, with D possibly matching TRBD1 (5 bases). CDR3 size: 15 residues. Trimming left V 3 bases short and J 7 bases short, with 13 bases between. From germline, CDR1 is LGHNA and CDR2 YNFKEQ. CDR3 amino acids: CASSHEGYTNSPLHF. DNA of the CDR3: TGTGCCAGCAGCCATGAGGGGTACACGAATTCACCCCTCCACTTT.

This clonotype showed up many times. The chain couples TRBV4-1 to TRBJ2-4; 7 nucleotides agree with TRBD1. The germline V gene encodes CDR1 MGHRA and CDR2 YSYEKL. The CDR3 contains 18 residues. J was trimmed by 1 base and V by 1 base; bases with no gene match: 10. The CDR3 DNA sequence: TGCGCCAGCAGCCAAGGAGGGACAGCCAATCTGGCCAAAAACATTCAGTACTTC. Translating it yields CASSQGGTANLAKNIQYF.

Remarks on this clonotype: A much larger clone differs from this one at a single base, so this may be a read error. The V and J genes are TRBV12-3 or TRBV12-4 and TRBJ1-2, with D hard to call. The CDR3 is 14 residues long. This chain's CDR3 is CASSVAGSHSPCTF. In nucleotides, the CDR3 is TGTGCCAGCAGTGTAGCGGGGTCCCATTCCCCCTGCACCTTC.

This clonotype was counted a few times. A much more abundant neighbour one base away suggests this may be a read error. The chain combines TRBV29-1 with TRBJ2-7, with D unresolved. The CDR3 spans 13 residues. V shed 5 bases and J shed 1 base, with 12 bases lying between them. Germline V gene lookup returns CDR1 SQVTM and CDR2 ANQGSEA. The CDR3 here is CSVLPDSSYEQYF. CDR3 DNA sequence: TGCAGCGTTCTCCCAGATTCGTCCTACGAGCAGTACTTC.

On this clonotype itself: One junction end disagrees with the germline gene, perhaps due to a read error. The chain uses TRBV11-2 and TRBJ2-2, with 9 bases identical to TRBD1. The CDR3 spans 16 residues. Germline values: CDR1 SGHAT, CDR2 FQNNGV. DNA of the CDR3: TGTGCCAGCAGGTTAGGCATGGGACAGGGCGCCCGGGAGCTGTTTTTT. Translated, it gives CASRLGMGQGARELFF.

Remarks on this clonotype: The junction departs from germline at one end; a sequencing error may be responsible. The chain employs TRBV11-2 and TRBJ2-2; no reliable D call. From germline, CDR1 is SGHAT and CDR2 FQNNGV. This CDR3 spans 11 amino acids. The CDR3 DNA is TGTACCAGCAGTCAAGCCGGGGAGCTGTTTTTT. Its protein is CTSSQAGELFF.

This clonotype was picked up many times. The chain couples TRBV5-5 to TRBJ2-2; weak D call: TRBD2 (5 bases). CDR3 length: 16 residues. The V gene lost 5 bases and the J gene lost 5 bases, with 19 bases spanning the gap. CDR1 and CDR2 from the germline V gene are SGHKS and YYEKEE (reference sequence). This CDR3 reads CASRSGPLLSTGELFF. The CDR3 nucleotides read TGTGCCAGCAGGAGCGGACCGCTCTTGTCTACCGGGGAGCTGTTTTTT.

Ten or more counts support this clonotype. The chain has TRBV24-1 and TRBJ1-2, with D possibly TRBD1 on 5 matching bases. Germline V gene sequence: CDR1 KGHDR, CDR2 SFDVKD. With 9 bases removed from V and 2 bases from J, the gap between germline ends came to 6 bases. The CDR3 length is 11 residues. The CDR3 sequence: CATQGNYGYTF. The CDR3 nucleotides read TGTGCCACCCAGGGCAACTATGGCTACACCTTC.